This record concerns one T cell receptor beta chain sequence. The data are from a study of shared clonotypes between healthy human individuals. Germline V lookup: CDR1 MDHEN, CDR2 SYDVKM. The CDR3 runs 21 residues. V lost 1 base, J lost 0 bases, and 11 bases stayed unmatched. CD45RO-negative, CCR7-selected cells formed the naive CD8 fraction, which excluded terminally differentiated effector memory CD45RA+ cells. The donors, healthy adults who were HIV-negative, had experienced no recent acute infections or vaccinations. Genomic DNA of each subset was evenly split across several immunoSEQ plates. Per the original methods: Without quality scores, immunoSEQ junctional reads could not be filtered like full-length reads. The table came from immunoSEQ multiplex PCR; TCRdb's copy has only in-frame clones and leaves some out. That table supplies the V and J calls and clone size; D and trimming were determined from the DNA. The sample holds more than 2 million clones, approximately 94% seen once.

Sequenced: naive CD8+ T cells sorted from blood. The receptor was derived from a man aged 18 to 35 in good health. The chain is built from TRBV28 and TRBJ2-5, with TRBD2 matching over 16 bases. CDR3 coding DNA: TGTGCCAGCAGTTTATTCGACGGGGGACTAGCGGGAGGGCCAAACCAAGAGACCCAGTACTTC. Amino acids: CASSLFDGGLAGGPNQETQYF.